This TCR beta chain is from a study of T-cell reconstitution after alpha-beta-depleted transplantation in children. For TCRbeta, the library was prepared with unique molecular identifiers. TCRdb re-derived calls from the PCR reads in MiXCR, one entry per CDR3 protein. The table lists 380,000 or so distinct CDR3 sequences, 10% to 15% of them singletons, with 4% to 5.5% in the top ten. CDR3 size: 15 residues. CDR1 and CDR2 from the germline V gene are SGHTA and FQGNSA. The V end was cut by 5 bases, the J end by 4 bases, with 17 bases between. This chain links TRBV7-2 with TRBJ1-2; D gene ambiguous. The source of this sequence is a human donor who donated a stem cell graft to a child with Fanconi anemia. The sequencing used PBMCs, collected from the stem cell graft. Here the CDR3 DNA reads TGTGCCAGCAGCCTCGGGCTCAATTTCCGCTATGGCTACACCTTC. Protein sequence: CASSLGLNFRYGYTF. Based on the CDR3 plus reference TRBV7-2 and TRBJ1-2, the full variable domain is GAGVSQSPSNKVTEKGKDVELRCDPISGHTALYWYRQSLGQGLEFLIYFQGNSAPDKSGLPSDRFSAERTGGSVSTLTIQRTQQEDSAVYLCASSLGLNFRYGYTFGSGTRLTVV.